This T cell receptor (beta chain) derives from a study of molecular identifiers for immune sequencing clone quantification. The V gene's germline CDR1 is SGHTA and CDR2 FQGNSA. The trim removed 1 base at V and 1 base at J, leaving 9 bases unmatched. The CDR3 is 17 amino acids. As CD8+CD4-CCR7+CD45RA+ cells, naive CD8 T cells were sorted. TCRdb passed the PCR reads through MiXCR, listing each CDR3 protein once. Of 550,000 to 750,000 distinct CDR3 sequences listed, just under 20% are singletons. Regarding the study as a whole: Clones of above 20 RNA copies carried over 98% of effector molecules; in naive cells they carried under 1%. Underestimation of highly expanded clone sizes could arise where identical TCR molecules share a barcode. Spiked Jurkat TCR RNA originating from one cell could reportedly be identified amid one million naive cells.

This clonotype was counted a few times. Its specificity is not known. The sequence was collected from a human donor in good health. Some libraries in this study had Jurkat cell RNA spiked in. The chain links TRBV7-2 to TRBJ2-7; 8 nucleotides line up with TRBD2. The sequenced sample consisted of naive CD8+ T cells from blood, with Jurkat cell RNA spiked in. Stated subset: FACS-sorted CD8+CD4-CCR7+CD45RA+ naive T cells. Written as DNA, the CDR3 is TGTGCCAGCAGCTTAGAGGGTGTTGCGGGAGGATCCTACGAGCAGTACTTC. Translating it yields CASSLEGVAGGSYEQYF.